This T cell receptor (beta chain) was recovered during a study of T cell responses to AZD1222 COVID-19 vaccine. Here immunoSEQ multiplex PCR was the method, and the copy in TCRdb shows in-frame clones only, minus some. The sample lists 120,000 or so clones, about 87% occurring once. On this clone: What it recognizes is unknown.

Study-level results: Reports indicate that nearly half of spike-specific TCRs are directed at unmutated variant regions.

The J segment lost 6 bases and the V segment lost 3 bases, leaving 3 bases of the junction unmatched. Germline-derived CDR1 and CDR2 are SGHNT and YYREEE (reference sequence). CDR3 length equals 14 residues. The specimen comprised peripheral blood, sampled on day 0 of AZD1222 vaccination. The J gene is TRBJ1-6, the V gene TRBV5-4; 7 nucleotides agree with TRBD1. The source of this sequence is an adult in good health. CDR3 nucleotides: TGTGCCAGCAGCTCTCGGGACAGTAATTCACCCCTCCACTTT. Amino acid sequence: CASSSRDSNSPLHF. Full variable domain (remainder filled in from reference TRBV5-4 and TRBJ1-6): ETGVTQSPTHLIKTRGQQVTLRCSSQSGHNTVSWYQQALGQGPQFIFQYYREEENGRGNFPPRFSGLQFPNYSSELNVNALELDDSALYLCASSSRDSNSPLHFGNGTRLTVT.